Listed below are T cell receptor beta chains from one sample, sequenced in a study of blood T cell repertoires in COVID-19. Produced via immunoSEQ multiplex PCR; TCRdb's table is partial and in-frame only. Counted here are about 200,000 clones, roughly four fifths occurring once; the ten biggest clones make up approximately 4.8%. The specimen was PBMCs or T cells enriched from blood (not recorded which). The receptors here all came from a woman aged 50 to 65 who had been exposed to COVID-19. The CDR3 runs from the conserved cysteine through the conserved F or W. D genes are given only for firm matches. Size tells how often a clone was seen (once, few, many) or the class of an expanded clone, and some rows leave it out.

V gene	clone size	J gene	CDR3 length	D gene	CDR3 DNA	CDR3 protein
TRBV19	.	TRBJ1-2	14	.	TGTGCCAGTAGTCAGAACCCCGACATCTATGGCTACACCTTC	CASSQNPDIYGYTF
TRBV9	.	TRBJ2-1	15	.	TGTGCCAGCAGCTTATCTGGGCAGAGGGCCGATGAGCAGTTCTTC	CASSLSGQRADEQFF
TRBV7-9	few	TRBJ1-2	13	.	TGTGCCAGCAGCTTACGGCCTGAGGGAGGCTACACCTTC	CASSLRPEGGYTF
TRBV5-8	few	TRBJ1-1	13	.	TGTGCCAGCAGCTTCAACCGGGGGGCTGAAGCTTTCTTT	CASSFNRGAEAFF
TRBV29-1	.	TRBJ2-7	12	.	TGCAGCGTGATCCTGGCAGGGGACGAGCAGTACTTC	CSVILAGDEQYF
TRBV5-1	.	TRBJ1-2	15	TRBD1	TGCGCCAGCAGCTCTTCCGGGGACAGGGTTGTGAGCTACACCTTC	CASSSSGDRVVSYTF
TRBV11-1	.	TRBJ1-2	16	.	TGTGCCAGCAGCTTGGCCCCCCAGTCCGGAGTCTATGGCTACACCTTC	CASSLAPQSGVYGYTF
TRBV6-5	.	TRBJ1-5	13	TRBD1	TGTGCCAGCAAAACAGGGGTGGGTCAGCCCCAGCATTTT	CASKTGVGQPQHF
TRBV6-7	few	TRBJ2-3	16	TRBD2	TGTGCCAGCGGCGGGGGGACAACGATTAGGACAGATACGCAGTATTTT	CASGGGTTIRTDTQYF
TRBV4-1	.	TRBJ2-7	13	.	TGCGCCAGCAGCCAAGATTGGGACACTCAGCAGTACTTC	CASSQDWDTQQYF
TRBV5-1	few	TRBJ1-2	14	.	TGCGCCAGCAGCTTGGGGGCTGAGAAGTATGGCTACACCTTC	CASSLGAEKYGYTF
TRBV5-5	.	TRBJ2-3	13	TRBD2	TGTGCCAGCTCGGCTAGCGGGGGGACTACGCAGTATTTT	CASSASGGTTQYF
TRBV7-8	.	TRBJ1-3	14	.	TGTGCCAGCAGATTAGGAGGGTCTGGAAACACCATATATTTT	CASRLGGSGNTIYF
TRBV5-5	.	TRBJ1-1	15	.	TGTGCCAGCAGCACCTCGACGGCTAGGAACACTGAAGCTTTCTTT	CASSTSTARNTEAFF
TRBV2	.	TRBJ1-1	13	.	TGTGCCAGCAGTTCACAGACGAACACTGAAGCTTTCTTT	CASSSQTNTEAFF
TRBV7-2	.	TRBJ1-1	13	.	TGTGCCAGCAGCTTAGCGGGACACACAGAAGCTTTCTTT	CASSLAGHTEAFF
TRBV15	.	TRBJ1-6	14	.	TGTGCCACCAGCAGGCAGGGGAAAGATTCACCCCTCCACTTT	CATSRQGKDSPLHF